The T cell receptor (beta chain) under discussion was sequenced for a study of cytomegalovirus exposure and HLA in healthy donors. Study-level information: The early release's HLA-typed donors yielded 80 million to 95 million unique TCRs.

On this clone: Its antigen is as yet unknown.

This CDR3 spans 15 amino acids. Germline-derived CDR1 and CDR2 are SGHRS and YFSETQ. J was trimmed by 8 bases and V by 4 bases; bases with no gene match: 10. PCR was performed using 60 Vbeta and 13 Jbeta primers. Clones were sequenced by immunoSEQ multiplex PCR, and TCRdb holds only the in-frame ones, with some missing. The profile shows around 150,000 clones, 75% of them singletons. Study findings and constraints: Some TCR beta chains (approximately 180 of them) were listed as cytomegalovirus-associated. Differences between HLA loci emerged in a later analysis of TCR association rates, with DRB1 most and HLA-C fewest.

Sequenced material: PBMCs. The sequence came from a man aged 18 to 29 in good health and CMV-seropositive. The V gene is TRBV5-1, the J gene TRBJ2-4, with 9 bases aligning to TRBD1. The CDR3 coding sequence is TGCGCCAGCAGCCCGGACAGGGGACCCGTTGACATTCAGTACTTC. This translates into CASSPDRGPVDIQYF.